Below are 18 T cell receptor beta chains sequenced from a single sample in a study of early T cells in non-severe SARS-CoV-2 infection. TCRdb analysed the 5' RACE reads with MiXCR anew, one entry per CDR3 protein. In the table there are more than 35,000 distinct CDR3 sequences, 11% of which are singletons. Sequenced material: whole blood. The receptors here all came from an adult who was a healthcare worker with PCR-confirmed SARS-CoV-2 infection or an uninfected control (not recorded which).

The V call is TRBV28, the J call TRBJ2-7; D is possibly TRBD1 (6 bases). V lost 5 bases, J lost 0 bases, and 11 bases lay in between. CDR1 is MDHEN, CDR2 SYDVKM, per germline. The CDR3 is 14 residues long. CDR3 residues: CASSLGQSSYEQYF. The CDR3 bases are TGTGCCAGCAGTCTAGGACAGTCCTCCTACGAGCAGTACTTC.

The chain carries TRBV6-1 and TRBJ2-3; 12 bases map to TRBD2. The CDR3 is 17 residues long. The trim removed 7 bases at V and 1 base at J, leaving 9 bases unmatched. Germline CDR1 MNHNS, CDR2 SASEGT. This CDR3 is CASTGLAGTRRTDTQYF. The CDR3 DNA is TGTGCCAGCACTGGACTAGCGGGAACGAGACGCACAGATACGCAGTATTTT.

This clonotype was seen more than once but under ten times. The rearrangement joins TRBV5-1 to TRBJ2-1, with TRBD2 as a possible D gene (6 bases). This CDR3 has 14 amino acids. V dropped 4 bases and J dropped 8 bases, with 16 bases sitting between them. CDR1 and CDR2 (germline): SGHRS, YFSETQ. The CDR3 DNA follows: TGCGCCAGCAGCCAGGGACCCCCGGGGGATGAGCAGTTCTTC. It is translated as CASSQGPPGDEQFF.

This clonotype was counted a few times. CDR3 DNA sequence: TGCGCCAGCAGATTAACGACAGTGATGTATGGCTACACCTTC. Its protein product is CASRLTTVMYGYTF. The chain links TRBV5-1 to TRBJ1-2; D possibly corresponds to TRBD1 (5 bases). The CDR3 covers 14 residues. Trimming stripped 5 bases from V and 5 bases from J, with 16 bases between. Germline CDR1 is SGHRS and CDR2 is YFSETQ.

This clonotype was counted many times. V is TRBV28 and J is TRBJ2-1; no definite D call. The CDR3 sequence is 12 residues long. The V gene lost 7 bases and the J gene lost 4 bases, with 8 bases spanning the gap. Germline V CDR1 and CDR2: MDHEN, SYDVKM. The CDR3 is CASTVGYNEQFF. DNA for the CDR3: TGTGCCAGCACCGTTGGGTACAATGAGCAGTTCTTC.

This clonotype was recorded at least ten times. J is TRBJ1-1 and V is TRBV20-1; D is unclear. Germline V CDR1 and CDR2: DFQATT, SNEGSKA (reference sequence). The V end was cut by 6 bases, the J end by 0 bases, with 20 bases between. CDR3 length equals 16 residues. Written as DNA, the CDR3 is TGCAGTGCCAATAGGAGAATCAGTATAATGAACACTGAAGCTTTCTTT. It encodes CSANRRISIMNTEAFF.

The rearrangement links TRBV28 to TRBJ1-1, with D unresolved. The CDR3 sequence is 11 residues long. CDR1 is MDHEN, CDR2 SYDVKM, per germline. V was pared by 5 bases and J by 3 bases, with 4 bases between. The CDR3 bases are TGTGCCAGCAGTGAGTACACTGAAGCTTTCTTT. Amino acid sequence: CASSEYTEAFF.

This clonotype has at least ten counts. This rearrangement joins TRBV19 to TRBJ1-5; D ambiguous. Germline values: CDR1 LNHDA, CDR2 SQIVND (reference sequence). CDR3 size: 12 residues. V lost 3 bases, J lost 13 bases, and 13 bases lay in between. CDR3 amino acids: CASSMGRTAQHF. The CDR3 nucleotides are TGTGCCAGTAGTATGGGCAGGACTGCTCAGCATTTT.

This clonotype has a count of ten or more. V gene TRBV12-3 or TRBV12-4 combines with J gene TRBJ1-6, with a possible D match to TRBD1 (5 bases). V was shortened by 7 bases and J by 6 bases, with 13 bases between the two germline ends. There are 14 residues in the CDR3. The CDR3 sequence: CASTPGRSNSPLHF. The DNA of the CDR3 is TGTGCCAGCACCCCGGGACGGAGTAATTCACCCCTCCACTTT.

The chain is built from TRBV24-1 and TRBJ2-7; TRBD2 might be the D (5 bases). The CDR3 is made up of 15 amino acids. V lost 5 bases, J lost 3 bases, and 16 bases lay in between. CDR1 KGHDR and CDR2 SFDVKD come from the germline V gene. CDR3 coding DNA: TGTGCCACCAGTGGGCGAGGGAATTTTGTCTACGAGCAGTACTTC. Its protein is CATSGRGNFVYEQYF.

This clonotype appeared a few times. The V call is TRBV19, the J call TRBJ1-5, with D tentatively TRBD1 (6 bases). The length of the CDR3 is 15 residues. Trimming left V 7 bases short and J 2 bases short, with 15 bases between. The germline V gene encodes CDR1 LNHDA and CDR2 SQIVND (reference sequence). CDR3 sequence reads: CASTPRGSRNQPQHF. The CDR3 DNA sequence: TGTGCCAGTACCCCGAGGGGGTCGCGCAATCAGCCCCAGCATTTT. The entire variable domain, with the rest obtained from reference TRBV19 and TRBJ1-5, is as follows: DGGITQSPKYLFRKEGQNVTLSCEQNLNHDAMYWYRQDPGQGLRLIYYSQIVNDFQKGDIAEGYSVSREKKESFPLTVTSAQKNPTAFYLCASTPRGSRNQPQHFGDGTRLSIL.

Many counts were recorded for this clonotype. The V and J genes are TRBV9 and TRBJ2-4; 7 bases match TRBD2. The CDR3 covers 17 residues. Germline CDR1 SGDLS, CDR2 YYNGEE. With V trimmed by 2 bases and J by 2 bases, 10 bases remained unmatched. The CDR3 coding sequence is TGTGCCAGCAGCGTTGACCCAGGGAGCGGGACCAAAAACATTCAGTACTTC. It codes for CASSVDPGSGTKNIQYF. The whole variable domain, remainder taken from reference TRBV9 and TRBJ2-4, is DSGVTQTPKHLITATGQRVTLRCSPRSGDLSVYWYQQSLDQGLQFLIQYYNGEERAKGNILERFSAQQFPDLHSELNLSSLELGDSALYFCASSVDPGSGTKNIQYFGAGTRLSVL.

The sample holds a few counts of this clonotype. CDR3 region: CASSPGRLREKLFF. The CDR3 bases are TGCGCCAGCAGCCCGGGACGGCTTCGAGAAAAACTGTTTTTT. The chain couples TRBV5-1 to TRBJ1-4; D possibly corresponds to TRBD1 (5 bases). V was pared by 4 bases and J by 8 bases, with 15 bases between. In germline, CDR1 is SGHRS, CDR2 YFSETQ. The length of the CDR3 is 14 residues.

With regard to this clonotype: A much larger clone differs by one base, so this may be a read error. Here the CDR3 DNA reads TGTGCCAGCAGAAAACAGGGGGCTTGGACCGTGGAGCTGTTTTTT. As protein: CASRKQGAWTVELFF. This chain joins TRBV6-2 or TRBV6-3 and TRBJ2-2, with 9 bases identical to TRBD1. The CDR3 length is 15 residues. The germline V gene encodes CDR1 MNHEY and CDR2 SVGEGT.

The rearrangement joins TRBV5-6 to TRBJ1-2, with D unresolved. Germline V gives CDR1 SGHDT, CDR2 YYEEEE. The CDR3 loop spans 14 amino acids. V lost 0 bases and J 0 bases, leaving 6 bases between the germline ends. The CDR3 spells CASSLGRSNYGYTF. CDR3 sequence (DNA): TGTGCCAGCAGCTTGGGTCGGTCTAACTATGGCTACACCTTC.

The table lists this clonotype with many counts. This rearrangement joins TRBV6-2 or TRBV6-3 to TRBJ2-5; no definite D call. V lost 2 bases and J lost 5, with 9 bases in between. The CDR3 length is 13 residues. Looked up from germline, CDR1 is MNHEY and CDR2 is SVGEGT. This CDR3 reads CASSYGRVETQYF. CDR3 nucleotides: TGTGCCAGCAGTTACGGCCGGGTGGAGACCCAGTACTTC.

This clonotype has a count of ten or more. V usage is TRBV4-1 and J usage is TRBJ1-1, with D tentatively TRBD1 (5 bases). CDR1 MGHRA and CDR2 YSYEKL come from the germline V gene. The CDR3 sequence is 14 residues long. The ends were cut back, 1 base at V and 11 bases at J, with 17 bases in the middle. CDR3 bases: TGCGCCAGCAGCCAAGGGGTTACCAGGGAACTGGCTTTCTTT. This encodes CASSQGVTRELAFF.

V usage is TRBV29-1 and J usage is TRBJ2-5; 7 bases are shared with TRBD1. Per germline, CDR1 SQVTM and CDR2 ANQGSEA. The junction had 8 bases not matched to a gene; V was cut back by 2 bases and J by 5 bases. The CDR3 length is 14 residues. In nucleotides, the CDR3 is TGCAGCGTTGAAAAATCAGGGGGATTCGAGACCCAGTACTTC. Amino acids: CSVEKSGGFETQYF.